This passage covers 17 T cell receptor beta chains from one sample sequenced in a study of blood T cell repertoires in COVID-19. Sequenced by immunoSEQ multiplex PCR; TCRdb stores in-frame clones only, minus some. The data show fewer than 250,000 clones, approximately 80% seen once. Sequencing was done on a sample of peripheral blood. These receptors were obtained from a woman of 80 years or more with acute or convalescent COVID-19.

The V gene is TRBV12-3 or TRBV12-4, the J gene TRBJ1-5; D unclear. This CDR3 region has 13 residues. The V and J ends lost 2 bases and 3 bases respectively, with 5 bases between them. In nucleotides, the CDR3 is TGTGCCAGCAGTTTAAACTTCAATCAGCCCCAGCATTTT. Translating gives CASSLNFNQPQHF.

This clone occurred a few times. This chain links TRBV5-4 with TRBJ2-3; TRBD2 matches 12 bases. After removal of 4 bases from V and 1 base from J, the junction contained 4 bases not matched to a gene. Germline CDR1 is SGHNT and CDR2 is YYREEE (reference sequence). The CDR3 totals 16 residues. The CDR3 sequence: CASSRGTSGRTDTQYF. The CDR3 coding sequence is TGTGCCAGCAGCCGAGGGACTAGCGGGCGCACAGATACGCAGTATTTT.

The genes are TRBV14 and TRBJ2-1, with a tentative D call TRBD2 (6 bases). Germline-derived CDR1 and CDR2 are SGHDN and FVKESK. The V end was cut by 4 bases, the J end by 5 bases, with 12 bases between. The CDR3 contains 14 residues. For the CDR3, the DNA is TGTGCCAGCAGCCTAAGGGACTTCGACAATGAGCAGTTCTTC. It yields the protein CASSLRDFDNEQFF.

V and J are TRBV4-2 and TRBJ2-2; 10 positions match TRBD2. J gave up 6 bases and V 4 bases, and 8 bases lay outside the gene matches. There are 16 residues in the CDR3. Germline V gives CDR1 LGHNA, CDR2 YNFKEQ. The CDR3 region is CASSRASGSSSGELFF. The CDR3, as DNA: TGTGCCAGCAGCCGGGCTAGCGGGAGTTCCTCCGGGGAGCTGTTTTTT.

The chain couples TRBV20-1 to TRBJ2-1, with TRBD2 matching over 10 bases. The CDR3 covers 17 residues. Looked up from germline, CDR1 is DFQATT and CDR2 is SNEGSKA (reference sequence). Trimming cost V 3 bases and J 2 bases; bases outside gene matches: 10. CDR3 coding DNA: TGCAGTGCTAGTCTTGCTAGCGGGAGTGAAACCTACAATGAGCAGTTCTTC. Protein: CSASLASGSETYNEQFF.

The chain combines TRBV7-8 with TRBJ1-3; D ambiguous. CDR3 length equals 14 residues. Trimming pared 1 base from V and 1 base from J, leaving 5 bases between. Germline V gene lookup returns CDR1 SGHVS and CDR2 FQNEAQ. Here the CDR3 reads CASSLGVSGNTIYF. CDR3 DNA: TGTGCCAGCAGCTTAGGAGTTTCTGGAAACACCATATATTTT.

V usage is TRBV28 and J usage is TRBJ1-4, with D tentatively TRBD1 (6 bases). Trimming pared 10 bases from V and 3 bases from J, leaving 24 bases between. The length of the CDR3 is 17 residues. In germline, CDR1 is MDHEN, CDR2 SYDVKM. The CDR3 protein is CATKGGGADSANEKLFF. In DNA form, the CDR3 reads TGTGCCACAAAGGGGGGAGGGGCTGACTCGGCTAATGAAAAACTGTTTTTT.

The V and J genes are TRBV19 and TRBJ2-3, with 15 bases aligning to TRBD2. In germline, CDR1 is LNHDA, CDR2 SQIVND (reference sequence). V lost 1 base and J lost 5; bases outside the gene matches: 4. This CDR3 is 17 amino acids long. CDR3 sequence: CASSIVGGLAGGDTQYF. In DNA, the CDR3 is TGTGCCAGTAGTATAGTGGGGGGACTAGCGGGAGGAGATACGCAGTATTTT. The full variable domain, in which reference TRBV19 and TRBJ2-3 provide the parts outside the CDR3, is DGGITQSPKYLFRKEGQNVTLSCEQNLNHDAMYWYRQDPGQGLRLIYYSQIVNDFQKGDIAEGYSVSREKKESFPLTVTSAQKNPTAFYLCASSIVGGLAGGDTQYFGPGTRLTVL.

The chain employs TRBV18 and TRBJ2-5; 10 bases line up with TRBD1. V gave up 5 bases and J gave up 7 bases; unmatched junction bases: 10. Germline CDR1 KGHSH, CDR2 LQKENI. CDR3 length equals 15 residues. CDR3 region: CASSITDRGPATQYF. DNA of the CDR3: TGTGCCAGCTCAATCACTGACAGGGGGCCTGCGACCCAGTACTTC.

This clone was seen a single time. CDR3 sequence: CASSPSLGQFF. The CDR3 DNA reads as TGTGCCAGCAGCCCTTCCCTCGGGCAGTTCTTC. The chain combines TRBV12-3 or TRBV12-4 with TRBJ2-1, with D unclear. Trimming shortened V by 6 bases and J by 12 bases, and 12 bases separated the two germline ends. CDR3 length equals 11 residues.

The rearrangement joins TRBV19 to TRBJ2-4; 10 bases align to TRBD2. J was trimmed by 0 bases and V by 5 bases; bases with no gene match: 16. Germline V gives CDR1 LNHDA, CDR2 SQIVND (reference sequence). The CDR3 is 20 amino acids. The CDR3 DNA sequence: TGTGCCAGTAGTCAATCAGGGTTGCTAGCGGGAGACCTAGCCAAAAACATTCAGTACTTC. Translation gives CASSQSGLLAGDLAKNIQYF. Drawing the rest from reference TRBV19 and TRBJ2-4, the complete variable domain is DGGITQSPKYLFRKEGQNVTLSCEQNLNHDAMYWYRQDPGQGLRLIYYSQIVNDFQKGDIAEGYSVSREKKESFPLTVTSAQKNPTAFYLCASSQSGLLAGDLAKNIQYFGAGTRLSVL.

This clone was picked up a small number of times. The J gene is TRBJ2-7, the V gene TRBV9, with TRBD2 matching over 7 bases. V dropped 2 bases and J dropped 2; count of bases not matched to a gene: 4. The CDR3 spans 14 residues. Germline values: CDR1 SGDLS, CDR2 YYNGEE. The CDR3 loop is CASSVLAEPYEQYF. The CDR3, as DNA: TGTGCCAGCAGCGTGCTAGCGGAACCCTACGAGCAGTACTTC. Combining the CDR3 with reference TRBV9 and TRBJ2-7 gives the whole variable domain DSGVTQTPKHLITATGQRVTLRCSPRSGDLSVYWYQQSLDQGLQFLIQYYNGEERAKGNILERFSAQQFPDLHSELNLSSLELGDSALYFCASSVLAEPYEQYFGPGTRLTVT.

This clone came up once. The rearrangement joins TRBV27 to TRBJ1-4; D not resolved. The V end was cut by 0 bases, the J end by 6 bases, with 11 bases between. CDR1 is MNHEY and CDR2 is SMNVEV in the germline V gene (reference sequence). This CDR3 region has 15 residues. The CDR3 region is CASSLSETVHEKLFF. The CDR3 DNA reads as TGTGCCAGCAGTTTATCGGAGACCGTACATGAAAAACTGTTTTTT.

There are a few counts of this clone. V is TRBV18 and J is TRBJ2-5; 8 positions match TRBD2. Looked up from germline, CDR1 is KGHSH and CDR2 is LQKENI. The junction had 4 bases not matched to a gene; V was cut back by 5 bases and J by 5 bases. The CDR3 is 13 residues long. CDR3 sequence reads: CASSGSGSETQYF. The CDR3 DNA is TGTGCCAGCTCAGGGAGCGGGAGCGAGACCCAGTACTTC.

V gene TRBV7-2 combines with J gene TRBJ2-3; D ambiguous. Deletions cut 4 bases from V and 0 bases from J, with 2 bases between. The CDR3 runs 12 residues. In germline, CDR1 is SGHTA, CDR2 FQGNSA. As DNA, the CDR3 is TGTGCCAGCAGCTCGAGCACAGATACGCAGTATTTT. Translation: CASSSSTDTQYF.

This clone was counted between two and nine times. The chain links TRBV18 to TRBJ1-1; a possible D gene is TRBD1 (6 bases). CDR3 length: 14 amino acids. V was shortened by 5 bases and J by 0 bases, with 10 bases between the two germline ends. Germline V gene lookup returns CDR1 KGHSH and CDR2 LQKENI. The CDR3 DNA reads as TGTGCCAGCTCAACGGGACACCTGAACACTGAAGCTTTCTTT. This codes for CASSTGHLNTEAFF. The full variable domain, rest sourced from reference TRBV18 and TRBJ1-1, is NAGVMQNPRHLVRRRGQEARLRCSPMKGHSHVYWYRQLPEEGLKFMVYLQKENIIDESGMPKERFSAEFPKEGPSILRIQQVVRGDSAAYFCASSTGHLNTEAFFGQGTRLTVV.

The chain couples TRBV5-1 to TRBJ1-2; D is ambiguous. Trimming took 1 base from V and 0 from J, leaving 7 bases between them. Germline assignment: CDR1 SGHRS and CDR2 YFSETQ. The CDR3 length is 14 residues. Here the CDR3 reads CASSLTATNYGYTF. The DNA of the CDR3 is TGCGCCAGCAGCTTGACAGCCACTAACTATGGCTACACCTTC.